A selection of T cell receptor beta chains follows, all from one sample in a study of OX40 agonist ivuxolimab in advanced cancers. Method: immunoSEQ multiplex PCR; TCRdb's copy keeps in-frame clones and lacks some. The data hold 100,000 to 150,000 clones, with 90% observed a single time. Sequenced material: CD4+ or CD8+ T cells sorted from blood, taken in a trial of the OX40 agonist ivuxolimab. The source of these receptors is an adult with an advanced solid tumor such as melanoma, head and neck, liver or kidney cancer. The CDR3 runs from the conserved cysteine through the conserved F or W. The order of the fields is J gene, V gene, CDR3 protein.

j_gene: TRBJ2-1
v_gene: TRBV9
CDR3aa: CASSSGLAGGQLHEQFF

j_gene: TRBJ1-1
v_gene: TRBV15
CDR3aa: CATSREQAGPEAFF

j_gene: TRBJ1-1
v_gene: TRBV28
CDR3aa: CASSPSWKDTEAFF

j_gene: TRBJ2-7
v_gene: TRBV18
CDR3aa: CASSPPGQGAYYEQYF

j_gene: TRBJ1-5
v_gene: TRBV2
CDR3aa: CASTGDRGWQPQHF

j_gene: TRBJ1-4
v_gene: TRBV6-1
CDR3aa: CASRTGGGPLEKLFF

j_gene: TRBJ2-1
v_gene: TRBV7-2
CDR3aa: CASSIGGLAWQFF

j_gene: TRBJ1-2
v_gene: TRBV27
CDR3aa: CASSPTPGRQKPRYTF

j_gene: TRBJ2-1
v_gene: TRBV28
CDR3aa: CASSLREGPNEQFF

j_gene: TRBJ2-1
v_gene: TRBV9
CDR3aa: CASSVEGGPFHEQFF

j_gene: TRBJ2-7
v_gene: TRBV10-1
CDR3aa: CASSKGQSYEQYF

j_gene: TRBJ2-5
v_gene: TRBV5-1
CDR3aa: CASSLAGVGETQYF

j_gene: TRBJ1-3
v_gene: TRBV18
CDR3aa: CASSPGTGGGNTIYF

j_gene: TRBJ2-1
v_gene: TRBV11-2
CDR3aa: CASSLTTSGLNEQFF

j_gene: TRBJ2-1
v_gene: TRBV27
CDR3aa: CASSSYGDLFPPSSSYNEQFF

j_gene: TRBJ1-5
v_gene: TRBV9
CDR3aa: CASSGGGGSNQPQHF

j_gene: TRBJ2-7
v_gene: TRBV28
CDR3aa: CASSLGGSGDEQYF

j_gene: TRBJ2-3
v_gene: TRBV29-1
CDR3aa: CSHSGRTSTDTQYF

j_gene: TRBJ1-1
v_gene: TRBV7-8
CDR3aa: CASSLAWGVPENTEAFF

j_gene: TRBJ1-1
v_gene: TRBV28
CDR3aa: CASSLWAGTNTEAFF

j_gene: TRBJ2-1
v_gene: TRBV7-2
CDR3aa: CASSLGGGLKEQFF

j_gene: TRBJ2-3
v_gene: TRBV28
CDR3aa: CASRTSGSETDTQYF

j_gene: TRBJ1-5
v_gene: TRBV5-6
CDR3aa: CASGNQPQHF

j_gene: .
v_gene: TRBV7-8
CDR3aa: CASSLQTGIYEQYF

j_gene: TRBJ1-1
v_gene: TRBV7-9
CDR3aa: CASSLNNMNTEAFF

j_gene: TRBJ2-7
v_gene: TRBV10-3
CDR3aa: CAIKGGAGGEQYF

j_gene: TRBJ2-7
v_gene: TRBV7-2
CDR3aa: CASSGGLYYEQYF

j_gene: TRBJ1-4
v_gene: TRBV18
CDR3aa: CASSLSRTATNEKLFF

j_gene: TRBJ2-2
v_gene: TRBV28
CDR3aa: CASSQLAGELFF

j_gene: TRBJ1-2
v_gene: TRBV7-8
CDR3aa: CASSAPDRGGYGYTF

j_gene: TRBJ2-5
v_gene: TRBV2
CDR3aa: CASNQQGAGSQETQYF

j_gene: TRBJ1-4
v_gene: TRBV5-1
CDR3aa: CASSLATGTAEKLFF

j_gene: TRBJ2-7
v_gene: TRBV4-1
CDR3aa: CASSPGTGSGVEQYF

j_gene: TRBJ1-5
v_gene: TRBV28
CDR3aa: CASSPFGTASNQPQHF

j_gene: TRBJ2-1
v_gene: TRBV10-2
CDR3aa: CASSEATGTAGNEQFF

j_gene: TRBJ2-7
v_gene: TRBV4-3
CDR3aa: CASSQGVKYEQYF

j_gene: TRBJ2-2
v_gene: TRBV30
CDR3aa: CAWSVLNGELFF

j_gene: TRBJ1-4
v_gene: TRBV30
CDR3aa: CAWTPGTGEKLFF

j_gene: TRBJ2-5
v_gene: TRBV15
CDR3aa: CATSRVGGGAETQYF

j_gene: TRBJ2-3
v_gene: TRBV19
CDR3aa: CASSIGQGHADTQYF

j_gene: TRBJ1-2
v_gene: TRBV15
CDR3aa: CATSRVGSYGYTF

j_gene: TRBJ2-5
v_gene: TRBV9
CDR3aa: CASSVDVAGGPGETQYF

j_gene: TRBJ2-7
v_gene: TRBV9
CDR3aa: CASSRTVGGPYEQYF

j_gene: TRBJ1-2
v_gene: TRBV27
CDR3aa: CASSLQGAVGYTF

j_gene: TRBJ1-1
v_gene: TRBV28
CDR3aa: CASSLPTEAFF

j_gene: TRBJ2-3
v_gene: TRBV11-2
CDR3aa: CASSLVLEATDTQYF

j_gene: TRBJ2-2
v_gene: TRBV19
CDR3aa: CASKAQANTGELFF

j_gene: TRBJ1-4
v_gene: TRBV5-1
CDR3aa: CASSLGTSAPEKLFF

j_gene: TRBJ2-1
v_gene: TRBV19
CDR3aa: CASSPLGGGSEGEQFF

j_gene: TRBJ2-7
v_gene: TRBV30
CDR3aa: CAWGGSYYEQYF

j_gene: TRBJ2-7
v_gene: TRBV28
CDR3aa: CASSAATSGSHEQYF

j_gene: TRBJ1-4
v_gene: TRBV7-8
CDR3aa: CASSPVPGQGDNEKLFF

j_gene: TRBJ2-5
v_gene: TRBV5-1
CDR3aa: CASSLGTGRRETQYF

j_gene: TRBJ1-1
v_gene: TRBV14
CDR3aa: CASSLNGRLNTEAFF